Presented here are 15 T cell receptor beta chains from one specimen sequenced in a study of blood T cell repertoires in COVID-19. Clones were sequenced by immunoSEQ multiplex PCR, and TCRdb holds only the in-frame ones, with some missing. The sample consists of 170,000 or so clones, about 87% of them appearing once. The source material was peripheral blood. The receptors derive from a woman between 18 and 29 years old who had recovered from COVID-19.

The rearrangement joins TRBV5-1 to TRBJ2-1, with 12 bases that match TRBD2. Germline V gene data show CDR1 as SGHRS and CDR2 as YFSETQ. Trimming removed 6 bases from V and 9 bases from J; junction bases left unmatched: 7. The CDR3 runs 14 residues. CDR3 nucleotide sequence: TGCGCCAGCATCCGGACTAGCGGGGTTAGTGAGCAGTTCTTC. Amino acids: CASIRTSGVSEQFF.

V gene TRBV2 combines with J gene TRBJ2-3, with 9 nucleotides matching TRBD2. V shed 6 bases and J 4 bases; nucleotides not matched to a gene: 20. Germline CDR1 SNHLY, CDR2 FYNNEI. CDR3 length equals 19 residues. The CDR3: CASRSFGELTSGHADTQYF. DNA of the CDR3: TGTGCCAGCAGATCCTTTGGGGAGCTGACTAGCGGACACGCAGATACGCAGTATTTT.

The J gene is TRBJ1-5, the V gene TRBV30; D is perhaps TRBD1 (6 bases). V was clipped by 3 bases and J by 4 bases, with 13 bases between them. Germline CDR1 reads GTSNPN; CDR2 reads SVGIG (reference sequence). This CDR3 is 14 amino acids long. This chain's CDR3 is CAWRKTGRNQPQHF. The CDR3 DNA reads TGTGCCTGGAGAAAAACAGGGAGAAATCAGCCCCAGCATTTT.

In the case of this clone: This sample also contains other DNA sequences that code for the same CDR3. The rearrangement joins TRBV13 to TRBJ2-3; a possible D gene is TRBD2 (6 bases). Germline V CDR1 and CDR2: PRHDT, FYEKMQ (reference sequence). V was cut by 1 base and J by 1 base, with 9 bases left in between. There are 15 residues in the CDR3. The chain's CDR3 is CASSLEGEGTDTQYF. The CDR3 nucleotides read TGTGCCAGCAGCTTAGAAGGGGAGGGCACAGATACGCAGTATTTT. The full variable domain, rest sourced from reference TRBV13 and TRBJ2-3, is AAGVIQSPRHLIKEKRETATLKCYPIPRHDTVYWYQQGPGQDPQFLISFYEKMQSDKGSIPDRFSAQQFSDYHSELNMSSLELGDSALYFCASSLEGEGTDTQYFGPGTRLTVL.

This sequence joins TRBV12-3 or TRBV12-4 and TRBJ2-7; a weak D match, TRBD1 (6 bases). This CDR3 contains 12 residues. V lost 3 bases, J lost 6 bases, and 9 bases lay in between. The CDR3 nucleotides read TGTGCCAGCAGTTTTGGGGGCGGCGAGCAGTACTTC. It yields the protein CASSFGGGEQYF.

In its sample, this clone was seen once. This sequence joins TRBV2 and TRBJ2-2, with 12 bases identical to TRBD2. From germline, CDR1 is SNHLY and CDR2 FYNNEI. The CDR3 is 15 amino acids. V lost 2 bases and J lost 6; bases outside the gene matches: 1. The CDR3 protein is CASSELAGGAGELFF. DNA of the CDR3: TGTGCCAGCAGTGAACTAGCGGGAGGGGCCGGGGAGCTGTTTTTT.

This clone was observed once. This chain links TRBV29-1 with TRBJ2-1; D is uncertain. Germline loops: CDR1 SQVTM, CDR2 ANQGSEA. V lost 7 bases, J lost 10 bases, and 8 bases lay in between. This CDR3 has 9 amino acids. The CDR3 reads CSGSREQFF. DNA of the CDR3: TGCAGCGGCTCGAGAGAGCAGTTCTTC.

The chain has TRBV6-2 or TRBV6-3 and TRBJ1-5, with 8 positions matching TRBD1. The length of the CDR3 is 15 residues. Germline trimming cut 4 bases from V and 6 bases from J; bases unmatched to any gene: 8. Germline V gives CDR1 MNHEY, CDR2 SVGEGT. The CDR3 coding sequence is TGTGCCAGCAGTTGGACAGGGTATGTAAGTCAGCCCCAGCATTTT. Its protein is CASSWTGYVSQPQHF.

The chain is built from TRBV9 and TRBJ2-3; no clear D. CDR1 SGDLS and CDR2 YYNGEE come from the germline V gene. V was pared by 0 bases and J by 2 bases, with 7 bases between. The CDR3 sequence is 14 residues long. CDR3 sequence reads: CASSVGRNTDTQYF. The CDR3 region has the DNA TGTGCCAGCAGCGTAGGGCGGAACACAGATACGCAGTATTTT.

About this clone: An end of the junction does not agree with germline; a read error may underlie this. The chain employs TRBV7-9 and TRBJ2-5; 10 bases map to TRBD2. This CDR3 has 14 amino acids. The germline V gene encodes CDR1 SEHNR and CDR2 FQNEAQ (reference sequence). This chain's CDR3 is CASSVAGGVETQYF. The CDR3 DNA sequence: TGTGCCAGCAGCGTAGCGGGAGGCGTGGAGACCCAGTACTTC.

About this clone: Other DNA sequences in this sample translate to the same CDR3. This chain connects TRBV6-5 to TRBJ1-5, with 9 bases fitting TRBD1. This CDR3 comprises 15 residues. The junction had 1 base not matched to a gene; V was cut back by 0 bases and J by 4 bases. Germline loops: CDR1 MNHEY, CDR2 SVGAGI. The CDR3 nucleotides read TGTGCCAGCAGTTACTCGGGGACAGGGAATCAGCCCCAGCATTTT. Its protein is CASSYSGTGNQPQHF.

The V and J genes are TRBV7-8 and TRBJ2-7, with D tentatively TRBD2 (6 bases). The CDR3 is 13 residues long. The germline gives CDR1 SGHVS, CDR2 FQNEAQ. V lost 4 bases and J 2 bases, leaving 9 bases between the germline ends. Written as DNA, the CDR3 is TGTGCCAGCAGCTCGGGACTCACCTACGAGCAGTACGTC. Its protein is CASSSGLTYEQYV.

The J gene is TRBJ2-7, the V gene TRBV5-8, with a possible D match to TRBD1 (6 bases). The CDR3 has 15 residues. Germline CDR1 SGHTS, CDR2 YDEGEE. V lost 4 bases and J lost 3, with 17 bases in between. CDR3 loop: CASSDDQGIGYEQYV. CDR3 DNA: TGTGCCAGCAGCGACGACCAGGGGATCGGCTACGAGCAGTACGTC.

The chain combines TRBV18 with TRBJ1-2; 7 bases agree with TRBD1. This CDR3 contains 13 residues. V lost 3 bases to trimming and J lost 8 bases; unmatched junction nucleotides: 6. Germline V gene data show CDR1 as KGHSH and CDR2 as LQKENI. The CDR3, as DNA: TGTGCCAGCTCACCGACAGGGTTCGAGGGCTACACCTTC. It is translated as CASSPTGFEGYTF.

This chain connects TRBV6-2 or TRBV6-3 to TRBJ2-5; maybe TRBD2 (6 bases). The ends were cut back, 3 bases at V and 3 bases at J, with 14 bases in the middle. The CDR3 length is 15 residues. Germline CDR1 is MNHEY and CDR2 is SVGEGT. The chain's CDR3 is CASSYRGFKEETQYF. In nucleotides, the CDR3 is TGTGCCAGCAGTTATCGGGGGTTTAAGGAAGAGACCCAGTACTTC.